This TCR beta chain originates from a study of human T cells and chemical hapten exposure. Study summary: Epicutaneous patch tests delivered 0.01% DPC to the upper back, with evaluation at 6 days. The patient population, which was mostly female, had alopecia areata, totalis or universalis. General study findings and limits: Sensitization with DPC brought no change to TCRs above 1 in 1000 in frequency.

J gave up 5 bases and V 3 bases, and 9 bases lay outside the gene matches. Germline CDR1 SQVTM, CDR2 ANQGSEA. The CDR3 is 14 residues long. This clonotype turned up a few times. The antigen remains unidentified. Regarding time point: patch test 1, 2 weeks after DPC sensitization. Noted treatment: therapeutic diphenylcyclopropenone sensitization with weekly scalp DPC. The study drew its donors from alopecia patients who were 18 to 70 years old and suitable for DPC. MiXCR was run by TCRdb on the RACE reads, yielding one entry per CDR3 protein. The data contain 180,000 or so distinct CDR3 sequences, approximately 15% of them singletons.

The clonotype originates from a woman in her 30s with alopecia areata. Some clones in this sample may be carry-over from other donors' samples. The chain joins TRBV29-1 to TRBJ1-1; 7 nucleotides line up with TRBD1. The source material was whole blood, sampled in connection with sensitization to the hapten diphenylcyclopropenone (DPC). CDR3 nucleotides: TGCAGCGTTGATTTACAGGGGTTACGAACTGAAGCTTTCTTT. Its translation: CSVDLQGLRTEAFF.